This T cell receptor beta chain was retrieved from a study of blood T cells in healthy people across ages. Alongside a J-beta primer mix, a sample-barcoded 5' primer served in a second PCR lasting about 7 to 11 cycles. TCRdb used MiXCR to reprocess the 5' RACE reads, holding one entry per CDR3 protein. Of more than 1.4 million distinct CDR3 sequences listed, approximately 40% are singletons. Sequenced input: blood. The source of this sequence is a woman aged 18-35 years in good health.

The CDR3 DNA follows: TGCGCCAGCAGCCAATTGGACCACGCCTCCCGTTTGCAGTTCTTC. This translates into CASSQLDHASRLQFF. The chain employs TRBV4-1 and TRBJ2-1; D unresolved. Trimming pared 2 bases from V and 12 bases from J, leaving 20 bases between. The CDR3 sequence is 15 residues long. Germline V gene lookup returns CDR1 MGHRA and CDR2 YSYEKL.